This TCR beta chain was sequenced for a study of T cell responses to AZD1222 COVID-19 vaccine. In the study overall: Second doses that came at about 4 or about 12 weeks were put together.

Study outcomes and limitations: Receipt of two AZD1222 doses was followed by a rise in Spike-specific TCR breadth and depth. Targeting of unmutated variant regions was reportedly seen in nearly half of spike-specific TCRs.

CDR1 is SGHKS and CDR2 is YYEKEE in the germline V gene (reference sequence). The CDR3 runs 16 residues. The V end was cut by 3 bases, the J end by 2 bases, with 17 bases between. Concerning this clone: As yet, its antigen is unknown.

Assay used: immunoSEQ multiplex PCR; TCRdb lists only in-frame clones, some missing. This table has around 150,000 clones, 90% to 95% appearing once. The sequencing here drew on peripheral blood, taken on day 0 of AZD1222 vaccination. This chain connects TRBV5-5 to TRBJ1-2; D gene unclear. This clonotype was sampled from an adult in good health. The CDR3 DNA sequence: TGTGCCAGCAGCTCACGGATCCTGACGGGGAACTATGGCTACACCTTC. Translation gives CASSSRILTGNYGYTF.